The sequence of this T cell receptor (beta chain) was determined in a study of OX40 agonist ivuxolimab in advanced cancers. Study as a whole: Prior therapy, whether anti-PD-1, anti-PD-L1 or anti-CTLA-4, was allowed, and 40% had some. Study-level findings and limits: Dosing at 0.1 to 3.0 mg/kg was accompanied by clonal expansion of CD4+ and CD8+ blood T cells by week 6.

Produced via immunoSEQ multiplex PCR; TCRdb's table is partial and in-frame only. Of 75,000 to 100,000 clones listed, about four fifths are singletons. In the case of this clone: Its antigen is unknown.

Excluded were patients having autoimmune disease history or systemic immunosuppression. Drawing of blood for sampling happened at baseline, at cycle 4 day 1, and at cycle 7 day 1. The sequence was collected from an adult with an advanced solid tumor such as melanoma, head and neck, liver or kidney cancer. Material: CD4+ or CD8+ T cells sorted from blood, obtained in a trial of the OX40 agonist ivuxolimab.

CDR3 loop: CASSPDRVDNEQFF. The CDR3 bases are TGTGCCAGCAGCCCGGACAGGGTAGACAATGAGCAGTTCTTC. The chain uses TRBV7-3 and TRBJ2-1; 8 nucleotides line up with TRBD1. Per the germline V gene, CDR1 is SGHTA and CDR2 is FQGTGA. The CDR3 loop spans 14 amino acids. J was trimmed by 5 bases and V by 5 bases; bases with no gene match: 5.